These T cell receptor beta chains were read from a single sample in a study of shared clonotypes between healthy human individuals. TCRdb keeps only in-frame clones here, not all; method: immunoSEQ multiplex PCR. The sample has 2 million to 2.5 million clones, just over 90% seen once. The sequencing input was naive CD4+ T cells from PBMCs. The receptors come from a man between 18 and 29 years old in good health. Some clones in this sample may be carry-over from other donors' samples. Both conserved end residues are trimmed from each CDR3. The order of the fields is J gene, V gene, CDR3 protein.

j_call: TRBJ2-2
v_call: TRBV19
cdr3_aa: ASSLAGAYTGELF

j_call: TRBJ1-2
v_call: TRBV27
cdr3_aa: ASSSPGLGNYGYT

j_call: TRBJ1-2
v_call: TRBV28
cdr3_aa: ASSSSTGAAVGRGYT

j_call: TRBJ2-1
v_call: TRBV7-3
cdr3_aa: ASSQSPPGMMNQF

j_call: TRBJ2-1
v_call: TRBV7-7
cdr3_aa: ASSSGTNNEQF

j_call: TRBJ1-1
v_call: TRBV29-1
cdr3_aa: SVAGAGGWSTEAF

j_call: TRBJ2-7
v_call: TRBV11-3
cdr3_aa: ASSPGDRAFPYEQY

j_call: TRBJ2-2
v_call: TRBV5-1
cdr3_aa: ASSGARGTGELF

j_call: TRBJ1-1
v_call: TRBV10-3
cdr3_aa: AISQNQGRTEAF

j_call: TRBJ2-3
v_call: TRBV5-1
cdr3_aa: ASSIQAGGPTDTQY

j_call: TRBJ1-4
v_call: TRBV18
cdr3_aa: ASSPAGGEKLF

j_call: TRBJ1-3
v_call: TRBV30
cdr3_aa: AWSRRGDFSGNTIY

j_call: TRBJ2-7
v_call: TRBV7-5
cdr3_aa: AELAGGPYEQY

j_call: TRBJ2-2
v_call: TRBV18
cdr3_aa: ASSPRAEGANTGELF

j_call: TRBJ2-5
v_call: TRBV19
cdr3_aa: ASNPGQRIGETQY

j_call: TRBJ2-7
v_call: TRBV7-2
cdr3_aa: ASSMAAVSYEQY

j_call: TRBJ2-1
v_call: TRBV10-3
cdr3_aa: AISEPRLAGEENEQF

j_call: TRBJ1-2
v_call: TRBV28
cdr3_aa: ASRLSGEGGYT

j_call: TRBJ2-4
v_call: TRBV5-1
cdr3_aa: ASSLFSVGLYKNIQY

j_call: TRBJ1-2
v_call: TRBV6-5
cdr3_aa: ASSPGRAGLRGYT

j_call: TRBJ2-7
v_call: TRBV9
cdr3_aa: ASSVSGTGWYEQY

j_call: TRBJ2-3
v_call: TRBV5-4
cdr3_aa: ASSLATSGSTDTQY

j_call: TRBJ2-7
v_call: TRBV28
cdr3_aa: ASSLLWESREQY

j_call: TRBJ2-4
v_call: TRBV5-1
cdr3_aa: ASSLGTSGSRNIQY

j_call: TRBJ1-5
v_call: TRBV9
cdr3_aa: ASSVGRDPSQPQH

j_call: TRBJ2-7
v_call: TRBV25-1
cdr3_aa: ASSEYEQY

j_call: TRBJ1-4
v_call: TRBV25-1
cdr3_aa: ASQGQGNEKLF